This T cell receptor beta chain derives from a study of T cell responses to AZD1222 COVID-19 vaccine. Study findings and constraints: Spike was spanned by vaccine-associated CD4 TCRs, which were dominant at 160-218 and 743-854. AZD1222 recipients seropositive at baseline numbered only six or seven.

The CDR3 totals 14 residues. CDR1 and CDR2 from the germline V gene are MDHEN and SYDVKM. Trimming removed 3 bases from V and 5 bases from J, with 10 bases in between. The repertoire was sequenced with immunoSEQ multiplex PCR; TCRdb's copy has only in-frame clones and lacks some. This table has about 93,000 clones, 85% to 90% appearing once. As concerns this clone: Its antigen is unidentified.

The sequence came from an adult in good health. Source: peripheral blood, taken on day 0 of MenACWY control vaccination. The rearrangement joins TRBV28 to TRBJ1-4, with TRBD1 as a possible D gene (6 bases). The CDR3: CASSLDSPNEKLFF. The CDR3 DNA reads TGTGCCAGCAGTTTGGACAGCCCCAATGAAAAACTGTTTTTT.